This TCR beta chain comes out of a study of T cell changes during pregnancy in multiple sclerosis. V lost 6 bases and J 1 base, leaving 8 bases between the germline ends. This CDR3 spans 13 amino acids. Germline CDR1 reads MNHNS; CDR2 reads SASEGT. Assay: immunoSEQ multiplex PCR; the TCRdb copy retains only in-frame clones and omits some. Altogether roughly 90,000 clones are present, 80% to 95% being singletons, with the ten largest covering around 2%. The receptor was isolated from a female donor in good health, enrolled as a control in a pregnancy study. This specimen was peripheral blood, taken in the first trimester of pregnancy. The chain combines TRBV6-1 with TRBJ2-3; D not certain. The CDR3 DNA sequence: TGTGCCAGCAGCCAGGCCGGCACAGATACGCAGTATTTT. It yields the protein CASSQAGTDTQYF.